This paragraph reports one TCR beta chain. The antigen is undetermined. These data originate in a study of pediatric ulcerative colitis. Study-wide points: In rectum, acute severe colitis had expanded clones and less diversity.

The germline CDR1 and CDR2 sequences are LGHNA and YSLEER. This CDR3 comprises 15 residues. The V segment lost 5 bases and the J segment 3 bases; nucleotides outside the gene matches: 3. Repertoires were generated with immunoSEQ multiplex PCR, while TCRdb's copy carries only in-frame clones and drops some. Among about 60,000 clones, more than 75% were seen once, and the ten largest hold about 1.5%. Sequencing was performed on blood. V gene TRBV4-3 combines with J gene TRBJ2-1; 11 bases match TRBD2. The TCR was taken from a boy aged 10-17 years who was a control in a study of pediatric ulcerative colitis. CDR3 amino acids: CASSETSGGYNEQFF. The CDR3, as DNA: TGCGCCAGCAGCGAAACTAGCGGGGGCTACAATGAGCAGTTCTTC.